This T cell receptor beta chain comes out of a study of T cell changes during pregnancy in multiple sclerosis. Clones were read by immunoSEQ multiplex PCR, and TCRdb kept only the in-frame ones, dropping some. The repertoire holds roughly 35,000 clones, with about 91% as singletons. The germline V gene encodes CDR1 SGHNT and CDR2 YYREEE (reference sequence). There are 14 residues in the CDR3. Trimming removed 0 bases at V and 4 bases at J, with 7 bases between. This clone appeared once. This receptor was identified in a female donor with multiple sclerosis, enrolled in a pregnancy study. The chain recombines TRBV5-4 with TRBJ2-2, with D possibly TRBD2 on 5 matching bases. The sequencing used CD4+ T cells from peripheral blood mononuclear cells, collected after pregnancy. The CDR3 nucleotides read TGTGCCAGCAGCTTGGAGCGGACCACCGGGGAGCTGTTTTTT. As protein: CASSLERTTGELFF.